The 5 T cell receptor beta chains below come from one sample, sequenced in a study of blood T cell repertoires in COVID-19. The repertoire was sequenced with immunoSEQ multiplex PCR; TCRdb's copy has only in-frame clones and lacks some. The sample lists 160,000 or so clones, roughly 87% seen once, with around 1.4% in the top ten. What was sequenced was peripheral blood. These receptor sequences come from a woman aged 45-65 years with acute or convalescent COVID-19.

The rearrangement joins TRBV7-9 to TRBJ2-5, with 9 bases fitting TRBD2. Trimming at V came to 3 bases and at J to 5 bases, leaving 10 bases not matched to a gene. The CDR3 sequence is 16 residues long. CDR1 and CDR2 from the germline V gene are SEHNR and FQNEAQ (reference sequence). The CDR3 sequence is CASSFTLAGRGETQYF. CDR3 DNA: TGTGCCAGCAGCTTCACACTAGCGGGTCGAGGGGAGACCCAGTACTTC.

This chain joins TRBV7-2 and TRBJ2-7, with TRBD2 matching over 7 bases. V dropped 5 bases and J dropped 7; count of bases not matched to a gene: 8. CDR3 length: 13 amino acids. The germline V gene has CDR1 SGHTA and CDR2 FQGNSA. CDR3 DNA: TGTGCCAGCAGCGGCTACGGAGCGGGGGAGCAGTACTTC. It specifies CASSGYGAGEQYF.

The chain carries TRBV5-1 and TRBJ1-2, with D perhaps matching TRBD1 (6 bases). The length of the CDR3 is 14 residues. CDR1 SGHRS and CDR2 YFSETQ come from the germline V gene. V lost 2 bases, J lost 4 bases, and 12 bases lay in between. CDR3 nucleotides: TGCGCCAGCAGCTTACAGGGCCCCCGCTATGGCTACACCTTC. It codes for CASSLQGPRYGYTF.

This sequence joins TRBV2 and TRBJ1-5, with D maybe TRBD1 (5 bases). Germline V gene lookup returns CDR1 SNHLY and CDR2 FYNNEI. Trimming took off 6 bases at V and 0 bases at J, with 18 bases between the two ends. This CDR3 is built from 17 residues. As DNA, the CDR3 is TGTGCCAGCAGGGGGGGTCAAACCACATATAGCAATCAGCCCCAGCATTTT. This gives the protein CASRGGQTTYSNQPQHF. The entire variable domain, with the rest obtained from reference TRBV2 and TRBJ1-5, is as follows: EPEVTQTPSHQVTQMGQEVILRCVPISNHLYFYWYRQILGQKVEFLVSFYNNEISEKSEIFDDQFSVERPDGSNFTLKIRSTKLEDSAMYFCASRGGQTTYSNQPQHFGDGTRLSIL.

V usage is TRBV5-1 and J usage is TRBJ2-6; 12 bases are a match to TRBD2. Trimming at V came to 7 bases and at J to 0 bases, leaving 5 bases not matched to a gene. CDR3 length: 17 amino acids. CDR1 and CDR2 from the germline V gene are SGHRS and YFSETQ. The CDR3 region is CASRLAGDNSGANVLTF. As DNA, the CDR3 is TGCGCCAGCCGACTAGCGGGGGACAACTCTGGGGCCAACGTCCTGACTTTC. Based on the CDR3 plus reference TRBV5-1 and TRBJ2-6, the full variable domain is KAGVTQTPRYLIKTRGQQVTLSCSPISGHRSVSWYQQTPGQGLQFLFEYFSETQRNKGNFPGRFSGRQFSNSRSEMNVSTLELGDSALYLCASRLAGDNSGANVLTFGAGSRLTVL.